This T cell receptor (beta chain) was found in a study of T cells after yellow fever vaccination. TCRdb re-called the 5' RACE reads with MiXCR, one entry per CDR3 protein. The profile shows 500,000 to 650,000 distinct CDR3 sequences, roughly a sixth of them singletons. The CDR3 runs to 14 residues. Looked up from germline, CDR1 is DFQATT and CDR2 is SNEGSKA (reference sequence). V gave up 5 bases and J gave up 4 bases; unmatched junction bases: 8. The sequences come from PBMCs, collected about 5 days after the first yellow fever vaccination. The chain joins TRBV20-1 to TRBJ1-3, with TRBD1 matching 7 bases. This sequence originates from a man aged 18 to 29 who received the YFV17D yellow fever vaccine. DNA of the CDR3: TGCAGTGCTGTCTCCACAGGGGAAGGAAACACCATATATTTT. Amino acid sequence: CSAVSTGEGNTIYF.